These 27 T cell receptor beta chains came from one sample sequenced in a study of T-cell reconstitution after alpha-beta-depleted transplantation in children. Unique molecular identifiers were used in preparing the TCRbeta library. TCRdb processed the PCR reads anew with MiXCR; each CDR3 protein has one entry. The table has about 420,000 distinct CDR3 sequences, 15% to 20% seen once. The specimen was PBMCs, mostly from graft donor cells, collected 360 days after TCRalphabeta/CD19-depleted stem cell transplant. Source of these receptors: a boy in the first two years of life who had a stem cell transplant for Wiskott-Aldrich syndrome, so the T cells may come from the graft donor.

The chain is built from TRBV29-1 and TRBJ2-3, with 9 bases identical to TRBD2. The CDR3 is 14 amino acids. The V segment lost 6 bases and the J segment 3 bases; nucleotides outside the gene matches: 7. The V gene's germline CDR1 is SQVTM and CDR2 ANQGSEA. Here the CDR3 DNA reads TGCAGCGTGGCGGGACTAGCTGGGACAGATACGCAGTATTTT. As protein: CSVAGLAGTDTQYF.

The rearrangement joins TRBV12-3 or TRBV12-4 to TRBJ2-1, with 7 bases matching TRBD1. After removal of 3 bases from V and 8 bases from J, the junction contained 4 bases not matched to a gene. The CDR3 has 13 residues. The DNA for the CDR3 is TGTGCCAGCAGTTTCCGTACAGGGGATGAGCAGTTCTTC. Its protein is CASSFRTGDEQFF.

This clonotype came up a few times. CDR3 loop: CASSQTGAWGTDTQYF. In DNA form, the CDR3 reads TGCGCCAGCAGCCAGACCGGGGCTTGGGGCACAGATACGCAGTATTTT. The gene calls are TRBV4-1 and TRBJ2-3; D could derive from TRBD1 or TRBD2 (5 bases each). CDR1 MGHRA and CDR2 YSYEKL come from the germline V gene. The CDR3 is 16 residues long. V lost 3 bases, J lost 1 base, and 14 bases lay in between.

V usage is TRBV5-4 and J usage is TRBJ2-7; 10 bases are shared with TRBD2. Looked up from germline, CDR1 is SGHNT and CDR2 is YYREEE (reference sequence). V lost 4 bases, J lost 3 bases, and 7 bases stayed unmatched. CDR3 size: 15 residues. The CDR3 DNA sequence: TGTGCCAGCAGCAAGAAAGCGGGGGGGGGCTACGAGCAGTACTTC. It encodes CASSKKAGGGYEQYF.

The chain joins TRBV5-1 to TRBJ2-4, with D tentatively TRBD1 (5 bases). Germline V gene data show CDR1 as SGHRS and CDR2 as YFSETQ. The germline V and J ends were trimmed by 0 bases and 7 bases, with 11 bases remaining between them. The CDR3 sequence is 14 residues long. The CDR3 region is CASSLEGQRNIQYF. CDR3 nucleotides: TGCGCCAGCAGCTTGGAGGGGCAGAGGAACATTCAGTACTTC.

This clonotype was detected a few times. The chain has TRBV7-8 and TRBJ2-7; D perhaps matches TRBD2 (7 bases). Looked up from germline, CDR1 is SGHVS and CDR2 is FQNEAQ. CDR3 length: 15 amino acids. Deletions cut 6 bases from V and 0 bases from J, with 15 bases between. The CDR3 here is CASRPRGGASYEQYF. The CDR3 DNA reads TGTGCCAGCAGGCCGAGGGGGGGGGCCTCCTACGAGCAGTACTTC.

The rearrangement joins TRBV5-5 to TRBJ1-4; D gene uncertain. The germline V gene encodes CDR1 SGHKS and CDR2 YYEKEE (reference sequence). V was shortened by 3 bases and J by 4 bases, with 10 bases between the two germline ends. The CDR3 consists of 14 residues. CDR3 amino acids: CASSWNSYNEKLFF. The CDR3 coding sequence is TGTGCCAGCAGCTGGAACAGCTATAATGAAAAACTGTTTTTT.

The gene calls are TRBV12-3 or TRBV12-4 and TRBJ2-5; D gene uncertain. This CDR3 region has 13 residues. Trimming took off 7 bases at V and 3 bases at J, with 12 bases between the two ends. DNA of the CDR3: TGTGCCAGCATTCTAGACCTTGAAGAGACCCAGTACTTC. It is translated as CASILDLEETQYF.

This clonotype was detected only a few times. J is TRBJ2-5 and V is TRBV7-9; D may be TRBD1 (5 bases). Germline loops: CDR1 SEHNR, CDR2 FQNEAQ (reference sequence). V shed 8 bases and J shed 4 bases, with 8 bases lying between them. There are 11 residues in the CDR3. The CDR3 DNA follows: TGTGCCAGCGGGGCCGGAGAGACCCAGTACTTC. This translates into CASGAGETQYF.

This clonotype has only a few counts. J is TRBJ2-3 and V is TRBV20-1; D gene unclear. V was pared by 5 bases and J by 6 bases, with 0 bases between. This CDR3 region has 8 residues. Per the germline V gene, CDR1 is DFQATT and CDR2 is SNEGSKA (reference sequence). The CDR3 DNA reads as TGCAGTGCTGATACGCAGTATTTT. Amino acids: CSADTQYF.

The CDR3 loop is CASSLWAGSPSYEQYF. The CDR3 DNA follows: TGTGCCAGCAGCTTATGGGCAGGGAGTCCCTCCTACGAGCAGTACTTC. The genes are TRBV7-2 and TRBJ2-7; either TRBD1 or TRBD2 may fit D (5 bases each). The CDR3 spans 16 residues. Trimming removed 2 bases at V and 0 bases at J, with 14 bases between. The germline CDR1 and CDR2 sequences are SGHTA and FQGNSA.

V usage is TRBV11-2 and J usage is TRBJ2-1; tentative D call: TRBD1 (5 bases). V was clipped by 6 bases and J by 0 bases, with 15 bases between them. Per germline, CDR1 SGHAT and CDR2 FQNNGV. This CDR3 has 16 residues. The CDR3 nucleotides read TGTGCCAGCAGTCAAAAATGGGGCAGCTCCTACAATGAGCAGTTCTTC. Its translation is CASSQKWGSSYNEQFF.

The chain is built from TRBV28 and TRBJ2-7; D uncertain. Trimming stripped 6 bases from V and 3 bases from J, with 12 bases between. The CDR3 spans 13 residues. Looked up from germline, CDR1 is MDHEN and CDR2 is SYDVKM. CDR3 region: CASRPSSFYEQYF. The DNA for the CDR3 is TGTGCCAGCAGGCCTAGTTCCTTCTACGAGCAGTACTTC.

The chain uses TRBV5-1 and TRBJ2-1, with 9 bases matching TRBD2. CDR3 length: 16 residues. The V and J ends lost 4 bases and 7 bases, in that order; junction bases with no gene match: 12. Germline V lookup: CDR1 SGHRS, CDR2 YFSETQ. The CDR3 region is CASSPPASGVPNEQFF. Here the CDR3 DNA reads TGCGCCAGCAGCCCCCCCGCTAGCGGGGTGCCGAATGAGCAGTTCTTC.

V usage is TRBV4-2 and J usage is TRBJ2-7; weak D call: TRBD1 (5 bases). V was trimmed by 1 base and J by 0 bases, leaving 16 bases between them. The CDR3 is 17 residues long. From germline, CDR1 is LGHNA and CDR2 YNFKEQ. CDR3 sequence (DNA): TGTGCCAGCAGCCAAGGCCGAGAAGGGGTTATCTCCTACGAGCAGTACTTC. It translates to CASSQGREGVISYEQYF.

This clonotype appeared a few times. The DNA of the CDR3 is TGTGCCATCAGTGAGTCGAGCGGGAGAGATACGCAGTATTTT. Translating gives CAISESSGRDTQYF. The chain joins TRBV10-3 to TRBJ2-3; 8 nucleotides align to TRBD2. The germline gives CDR1 ENHRY, CDR2 SYGVKD. The trim removed 0 bases at V and 5 bases at J, leaving 1 base unmatched. The CDR3 totals 14 residues.

Remarks on this clonotype: A read error is possible here, since a much larger clone lies one base away. This chain uses TRBV10-3 with TRBJ2-5, with 9 bases that match TRBD1. This CDR3 is 12 amino acids long. V lost 11 bases, J lost 5 bases, and 6 bases stayed unmatched. Germline V gives CDR1 ENHRY, CDR2 SYGVKD. This CDR3 is CAFGQGWETQYF. DNA of the CDR3: TGTGCCTTCGGACAGGGGTGGGAGACCCAGTACTTC.

The chain recombines TRBV7-2 with TRBJ2-1; 9 nucleotides match TRBD2. CDR1 SGHTA and CDR2 FQGNSA come from the germline V gene. This CDR3 contains 15 residues. V was clipped by 5 bases and J by 7 bases; unmatched bases: 9. The chain's CDR3 is CASSPSGRPSNEQFF. Written as DNA, the CDR3 is TGTGCCAGCAGCCCAAGCGGGAGGCCCTCGAATGAGCAGTTCTTC.

This clonotype was seen more than once but under ten times. This rearrangement joins TRBV5-1 to TRBJ2-5; 15 bases map to TRBD2. Germline CDR1 is SGHRS and CDR2 is YFSETQ. The CDR3 totals 17 residues. Germline trimming cut 4 bases from V and 1 base from J; bases unmatched to any gene: 5. Here the CDR3 reads CASSLRTSGGAQETQYF. CDR3 DNA: TGCGCCAGCAGCCTAAGGACTAGCGGGGGGGCCCAAGAGACCCAGTACTTC.

CDR3 in amino acids: CASRARDSGANVLTF. The CDR3 bases are TGTGCCAGCAGGGCCAGGGACTCTGGGGCCAACGTCCTGACTTTC. The chain employs TRBV28 and TRBJ2-6; tentatively, D is TRBD1 (5 bases). CDR1 MDHEN and CDR2 SYDVKM come from the germline V gene. Trimming removed 6 bases from V and 0 bases from J, with 9 bases in between. The CDR3 is made up of 15 amino acids.

This clonotype was seen once. This rearrangement joins TRBV13 to TRBJ2-7; a weak D match, TRBD1 (6 bases). V was cut by 4 bases and J by 3 bases, with 13 bases left in between. This CDR3 has 14 residues. Germline CDR1 and CDR2: PRHDT and FYEKMQ (reference sequence). The DNA of the CDR3 is TGTGCCAGCAGCTCCCGGGACACAAACTACGAGCAGTACTTC. This gives the protein CASSSRDTNYEQYF. Filled out from reference TRBV13 and TRBJ2-7, the complete variable domain reads AAGVIQSPRHLIKEKRETATLKCYPIPRHDTVYWYQQGPGQDPQFLISFYEKMQSDKGSIPDRFSAQQFSDYHSELNMSSLELGDSALYFCASSSRDTNYEQYFGPGTRLTVT.

This clonotype has a handful of counts. The chain uses TRBV7-7 and TRBJ2-5; perhaps TRBD2 as D (6 bases). Germline V CDR1 and CDR2: SSHAT, FNYEAQ (reference sequence). V dropped 4 bases and J dropped 0 bases, with 9 bases sitting between them. The CDR3 is 14 residues long. CDR3: CASSSGTHQETQYF. The CDR3 nucleotides read TGTGCCAGCAGCTCCGGGACTCACCAAGAGACCCAGTACTTC. The full variable domain, its missing parts supplied by reference TRBV7-7 and TRBJ2-5, is GAGVSQSPRYKVTKRGQDVTLRCDPISSHATLYWYQQALGQGPEFLTYFNYEAQPDKSGLPSDRFSAERPEGSISTLTIQRTEQRDSAMYRCASSSGTHQETQYFGPGTRLLVL.

The rearrangement uses TRBV4-3 and TRBJ2-3, with TRBD2 matching 12 bases. V was clipped by 1 base and J by 1 base; unmatched bases: 0. Per germline, CDR1 LGHNA and CDR2 YSLEER. This CDR3 contains 16 residues. Here the CDR3 DNA reads TGCGCCAGCAGCCAAGGACTAGCGGGAGGCACAGATACGCAGTATTTT. It is translated as CASSQGLAGGTDTQYF.

The table lists this clonotype with a few counts. The chain links TRBV7-8 to TRBJ2-4; D may be TRBD2 (7 bases). The CDR3 is 16 residues long. V lost 0 bases and J lost 0, with 9 bases in between. CDR1 SGHVS and CDR2 FQNEAQ come from the germline V gene. The CDR3: CASSLARGPAKNIQYF. The CDR3 bases are TGTGCCAGCAGCTTAGCGCGGGGGCCAGCCAAAAACATTCAGTACTTC.

The V gene is TRBV5-1, the J gene TRBJ2-2; D is possibly TRBD1 (5 bases). The CDR3 has 15 residues. Trimming removed 0 bases at V and 3 bases at J, with 9 bases between. Germline loops: CDR1 SGHRS, CDR2 YFSETQ. For the CDR3, the DNA is TGCGCCAGCAGCTTGGTTCAGGGTTACACCGGGGAGCTGTTTTTT. This encodes CASSLVQGYTGELFF.

This clonotype has more than one count but fewer than ten. The V gene is TRBV6-2 or TRBV6-3, the J gene TRBJ2-3; D is undetermined. From germline, CDR1 is MNHEY and CDR2 SVGEGT. Trimming cost V 7 bases and J 1 base, with 6 bases left between them. The CDR3 length is 12 residues. CDR3 in DNA: TGTGCCAGCATGTACGGCACAGATACGCAGTATTTT. It yields the protein CASMYGTDTQYF.

This clonotype was counted a few times. The chain carries TRBV20-1 and TRBJ2-5, with a tentative D call TRBD2 (5 bases). This CDR3 region has 17 residues. CDR1 and CDR2 from the germline V gene are DFQATT and SNEGSKA (reference sequence). The ends were cut back, 1 base at V and 0 bases at J, with 18 bases in the middle. The CDR3 loop reads CSARGLSPSGYQETQYF. Here the CDR3 DNA reads TGCAGTGCTAGAGGGCTATCCCCATCGGGGTACCAAGAGACCCAGTACTTC.